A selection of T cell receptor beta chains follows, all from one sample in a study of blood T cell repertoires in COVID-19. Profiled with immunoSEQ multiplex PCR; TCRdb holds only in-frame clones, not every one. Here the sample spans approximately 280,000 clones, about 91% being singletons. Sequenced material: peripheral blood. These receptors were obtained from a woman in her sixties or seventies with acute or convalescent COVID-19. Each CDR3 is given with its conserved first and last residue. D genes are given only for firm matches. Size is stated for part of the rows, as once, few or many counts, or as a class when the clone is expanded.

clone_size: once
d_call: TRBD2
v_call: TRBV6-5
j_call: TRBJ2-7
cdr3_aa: CASHPGLAPYEQYF
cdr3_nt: TGTGCCAGCCATCCGGGACTAGCACCCTACGAGCAGTACTTC

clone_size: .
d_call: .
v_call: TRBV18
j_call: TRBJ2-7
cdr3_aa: CASSATLGVYEQYF
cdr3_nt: TGTGCCAGCTCCGCGACCCTAGGCGTCTACGAGCAGTACTTC

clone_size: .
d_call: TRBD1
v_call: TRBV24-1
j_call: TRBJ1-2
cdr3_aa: CATRDRGRDGYTF
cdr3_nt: TGTGCCACCAGGGACAGGGGGCGAGATGGCTACACCTTC

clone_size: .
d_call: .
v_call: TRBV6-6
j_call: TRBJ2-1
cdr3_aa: CASSYGGALNEQFF
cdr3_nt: TGTGCCAGCAGTTATGGGGGGGCGCTTAATGAGCAGTTCTTC

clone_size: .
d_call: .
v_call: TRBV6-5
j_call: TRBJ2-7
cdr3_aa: CASSHRASYEQYF
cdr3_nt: TGTGCCAGCAGTCACAGGGCCTCCTACGAGCAGTACTTC

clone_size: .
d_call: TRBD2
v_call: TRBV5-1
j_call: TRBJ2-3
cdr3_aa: CASSRETSGIIDTQYF
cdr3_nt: TGCGCCAGCAGCCGAGAGACTAGCGGGATAATCGATACGCAGTATTTT

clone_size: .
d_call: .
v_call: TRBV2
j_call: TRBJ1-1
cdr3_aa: CASCKDNMNTEAFF
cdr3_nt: TGTGCCAGCTGTAAGGACAACATGAACACTGAAGCTTTCTTT

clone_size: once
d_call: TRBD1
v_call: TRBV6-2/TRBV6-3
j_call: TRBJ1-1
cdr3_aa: CASSYPGGPEAFF
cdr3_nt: TGTGCCAGCAGTTACCCAGGGGGCCCTGAAGCTTTCTTT

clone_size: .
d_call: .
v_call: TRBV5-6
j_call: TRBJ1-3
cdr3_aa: CASSRTQGSGNTIYF
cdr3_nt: TGTGCCAGCAGCCGGACACAGGGTTCCGGAAACACCATATATTTT

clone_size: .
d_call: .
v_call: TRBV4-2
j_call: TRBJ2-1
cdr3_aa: CASSQEVAGRHNEQFF
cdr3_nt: TGTGCCAGCAGCCAAGAGGTGGCGGGGCGACACAATGAGCAGTTCTTC

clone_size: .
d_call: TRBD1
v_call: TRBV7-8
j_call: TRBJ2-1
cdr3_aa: CASSFQQGIRSYNEQFF
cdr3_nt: TGTGCCAGCAGCTTCCAACAGGGGATCAGGTCCTACAATGAGCAGTTCTTC

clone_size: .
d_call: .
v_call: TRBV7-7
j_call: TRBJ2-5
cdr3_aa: CASSYLRGGQETQYF
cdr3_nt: TGTGCTAGCAGCTACCTACGCGGAGGCCAAGAGACCCAGTACTTC

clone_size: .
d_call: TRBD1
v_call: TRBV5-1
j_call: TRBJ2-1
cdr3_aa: CASRFSGTGTGNEQFF
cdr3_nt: TGCGCCAGCAGATTTTCCGGGACAGGTACGGGAAATGAGCAGTTCTTC

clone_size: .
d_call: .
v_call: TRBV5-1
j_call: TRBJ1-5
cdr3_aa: CASSPGTGRGYSNQPQHF
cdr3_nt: TGCGCCAGCAGCCCTGGCACAGGTAGGGGATATAGCAATCAGCCCCAGCATTTT

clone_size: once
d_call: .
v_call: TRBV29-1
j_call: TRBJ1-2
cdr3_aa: CSVEGNRANGYTF
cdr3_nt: TGCAGCGTTGAGGGGAACAGGGCTAATGGCTACACCTTC

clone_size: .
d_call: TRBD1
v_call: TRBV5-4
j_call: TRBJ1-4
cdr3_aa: CASSTYRDSREKLFF
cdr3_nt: TGTGCCAGCAGCACCTACCGGGACAGTCGTGAAAAACTGTTTTTT

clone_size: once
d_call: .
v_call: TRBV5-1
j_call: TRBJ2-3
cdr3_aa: CASSPPVSEGTDTQYF
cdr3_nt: TGCGCCAGCAGCCCCCCCGTCTCAGAGGGCACAGATACGCAGTATTTT

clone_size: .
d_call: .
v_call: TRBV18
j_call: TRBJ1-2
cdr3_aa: CASSPQIVAGVDYGYTF
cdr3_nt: TGTGCCAGCTCACCACAAATAGTGGCAGGGGTGGACTATGGCTACACCTTC

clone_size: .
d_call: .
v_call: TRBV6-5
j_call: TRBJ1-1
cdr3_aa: CAIHNVMNTEAFF
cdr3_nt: TGTGCCATCCACAACGTTATGAACACTGAAGCTTTCTTT

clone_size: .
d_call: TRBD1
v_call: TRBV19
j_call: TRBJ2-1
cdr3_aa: CASSLTGGSNEQFF
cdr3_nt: TGTGCCAGTAGTCTCACAGGGGGAAGCAATGAGCAGTTCTTC

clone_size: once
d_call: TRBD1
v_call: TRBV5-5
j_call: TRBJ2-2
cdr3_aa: CASSRPGQGAVGELFF
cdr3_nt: TGTGCCAGCAGTCGCCCGGGACAGGGGGCTGTCGGGGAGCTGTTTTTT

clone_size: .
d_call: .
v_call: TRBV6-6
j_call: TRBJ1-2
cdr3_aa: CASSYGDRNYGYTF
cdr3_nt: TGTGCCAGCAGTTACGGCGACAGAAACTATGGCTACACCTTC

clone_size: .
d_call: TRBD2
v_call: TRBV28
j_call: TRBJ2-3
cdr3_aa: CASGDYRLAGDVDTQYF
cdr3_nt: TGTGCCAGCGGGGACTATAGACTAGCGGGAGACGTAGATACGCAGTATTTT

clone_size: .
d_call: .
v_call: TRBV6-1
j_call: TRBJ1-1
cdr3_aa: CASSENWNTEAFF
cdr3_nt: TGTGCCAGCAGTGAAAACTGGAACACTGAAGCTTTCTTT

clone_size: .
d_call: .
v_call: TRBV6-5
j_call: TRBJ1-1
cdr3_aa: CASTRARGSNTEAFF
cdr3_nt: TGTGCCAGCACCCGAGCTCGGGGGTCGAACACTGAAGCTTTCTTT

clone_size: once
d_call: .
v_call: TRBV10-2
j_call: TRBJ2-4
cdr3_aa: CASTQANIQYF
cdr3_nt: TGCGCCAGCACTCAGGCAAACATTCAGTACTTC

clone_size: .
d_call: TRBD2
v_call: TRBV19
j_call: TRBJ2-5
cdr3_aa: CASSLTSGIQTQYF
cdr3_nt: TGTGCCAGTAGTCTTACTAGCGGGATCCAGACCCAGTACTTC

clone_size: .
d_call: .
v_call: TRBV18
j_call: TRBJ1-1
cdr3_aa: CASSPQGLNTEAFF
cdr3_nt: TGTGCCAGCTCACCGCAGGGGCTAAATACTGAAGCTTTCTTT

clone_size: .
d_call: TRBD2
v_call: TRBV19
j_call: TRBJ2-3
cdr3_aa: CASSIDTGLATDTQYF
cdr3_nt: TGTGCCAGTAGTATAGACACGGGACTAGCAACAGATACGCAGTATTTT

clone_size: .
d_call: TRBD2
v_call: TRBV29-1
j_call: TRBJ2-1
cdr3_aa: CSVDDPAGLLLNEQFF
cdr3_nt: TGCAGCGTTGATGATCCAGCGGGGCTTCTGTTGAATGAGCAGTTCTTC

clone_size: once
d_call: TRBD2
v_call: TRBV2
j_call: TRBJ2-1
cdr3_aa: CASSALAGGPNEQFF
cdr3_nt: TGTGCCAGCAGCGCACTAGCGGGGGGGCCCAATGAGCAGTTCTTC

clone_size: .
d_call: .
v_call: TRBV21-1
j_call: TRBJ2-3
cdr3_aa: CASSKIPGQGSGTDTQYF
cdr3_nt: TGTGCCAGCAGCAAAATCCCCGGACAGGGCAGTGGCACAGATACGCAGTATTTT

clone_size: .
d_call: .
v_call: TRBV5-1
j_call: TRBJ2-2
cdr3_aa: CASSVDGLLPGGELFF
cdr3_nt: TGCGCCAGCAGCGTGGACGGACTCCTACCTGGGGGGGAGCTGTTTTTT

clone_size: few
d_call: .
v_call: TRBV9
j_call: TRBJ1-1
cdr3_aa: CASRRGENTEAFF
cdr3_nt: TGTGCCAGCCGGCGGGGGGAGAACACTGAAGCTTTCTTT

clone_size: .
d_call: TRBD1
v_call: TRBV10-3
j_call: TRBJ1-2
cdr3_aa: CAISPAGQGEGYTF
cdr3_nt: TGTGCCATCAGCCCGGCGGGACAGGGCGAGGGCTACACCTTC

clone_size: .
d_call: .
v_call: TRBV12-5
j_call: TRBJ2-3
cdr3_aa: CASGFGTDTQYF
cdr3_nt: TGTGCTAGTGGTTTCGGGACAGATACGCAGTATTTT

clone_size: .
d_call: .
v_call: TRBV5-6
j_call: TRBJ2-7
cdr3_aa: CASSFSAGPYEQYF
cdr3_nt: TGTGCCAGCAGCTTCAGCGCTGGCCCCTACGAGCAGTACTTC

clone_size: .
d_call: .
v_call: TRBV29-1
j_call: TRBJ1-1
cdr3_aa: CSVVQNTEAFF
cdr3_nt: TGCAGCGTTGTTCAGAACACTGAAGCTTTCTTT

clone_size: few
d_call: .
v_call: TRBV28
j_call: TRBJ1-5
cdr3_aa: CASSSHPGSLPNNQPQHF
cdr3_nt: TGTGCCAGCAGTTCCCATCCGGGGAGCCTTCCTAACAATCAGCCCCAGCATTTT

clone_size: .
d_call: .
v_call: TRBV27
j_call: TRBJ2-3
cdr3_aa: CASSLSSRDTQYF
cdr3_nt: TGTGCCAGCAGTTTATCGTCCCGAGATACGCAGTATTTT

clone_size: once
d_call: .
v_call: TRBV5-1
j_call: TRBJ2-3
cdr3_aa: CASHSYLQGPTDTQYF
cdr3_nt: TGCGCCAGCCACTCATATTTACAGGGACCCACAGATACGCAGTATTTT

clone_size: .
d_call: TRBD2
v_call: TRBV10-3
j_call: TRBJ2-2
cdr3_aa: CAISTSGAYTGELFF
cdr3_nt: TGTGCCATCAGCACTAGCGGGGCCTACACCGGGGAGCTGTTTTTT

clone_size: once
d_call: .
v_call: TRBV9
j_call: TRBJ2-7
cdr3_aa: CASSVGPTREQYF
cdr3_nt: TGTGCCAGCAGCGTAGGACCTACTAGAGAGCAGTACTTC

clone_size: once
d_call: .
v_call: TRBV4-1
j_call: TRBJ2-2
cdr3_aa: CASSQLWRDGLTGELFF
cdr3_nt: TGCGCCAGCAGCCAATTATGGCGGGACGGACTCACCGGGGAGCTGTTTTTT

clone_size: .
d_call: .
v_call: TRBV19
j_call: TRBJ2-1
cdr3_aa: CASSLQDLYNEQFF
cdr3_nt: TGTGCCAGTAGTCTACAGGACCTCTACAATGAGCAGTTCTTC